A selection of T cell receptor beta chains follows, all from one sample in a study of control samples from healthy donors and cancer patients. Sequencing used immunoSEQ multiplex PCR; TCRdb keeps in-frame clones, though not all of them. This sample has 75,000 to 100,000 clones; roughly 92% occur once, and the top ten carry approximately 3%. The sequenced material came from blood. The receptors were gathered from a human donor in good health. The donor label of this sample is uncertain. Each CDR3 is given with its conserved first and last residue. D genes are given only for firm matches. Not every row has a clone size; where given, it reads once, few, many or a size class.

CDR3aa	CDR3nt	d_gene	len	abundance	v_gene	j_gene
CASSELARGTEAFF	TGCGCCAGCAGTGAGCTGGCCAGAGGCACTGAAGCTTTCTTT	NA	14	NA	TRBV10-2	TRBJ1-1
CASSLRGLSAKNIQYF	TGTGCCAGCAGCTTACGAGGGCTATCGGCCAAAAACATTCAGTACTTC	NA	16	NA	TRBV11-2	TRBJ2-4
CASSLGTGGAGYTF	TGTGCCAGCAGCTTAGGGACAGGGGGCGCCGGCTACACCTTC	TRBD1	14	NA	TRBV7-8	TRBJ1-2
CASSVDRDTGELFF	TGTGCCAGCAGCGTAGACAGGGACACCGGGGAGCTGTTTTTT	NA	14	NA	TRBV9	TRBJ2-2
CASSLDQGPRSPLHF	TGTGCCAGCAGCTTAGATCAGGGCCCTAGGTCACCCCTCCACTTT	NA	15	few	TRBV7-2	TRBJ1-6
CASRGRMNTEAFF	TGTGCCAGCAGGGGCCGCATGAACACTGAAGCTTTCTTT	NA	13	NA	TRBV6-5	TRBJ1-1
CASSARDSWGTDTQYF	TGTGCCAGCAGCGCGCGGGACAGTTGGGGAACAGATACGCAGTATTTT	NA	16	NA	TRBV7-3	TRBJ2-3
CASSQPTGTGAGYTF	TGTGCCAGCAGCCAACCTACCGGGACAGGGGCTGGCTACACCTTC	TRBD1	15	NA	TRBV3-1/TRBV3-2	TRBJ1-2
CASSPRDRGKDQPQHF	TGTGCCAGCTCACCACGGGACAGGGGGAAGGATCAGCCCCAGCATTTT	TRBD1	16	NA	TRBV18	TRBJ1-5
CATSDPNGGGTQYF	TGTGCCACCAGTGATCCAAATGGTGGTGGGACCCAGTACTTC	NA	14	NA	TRBV24-1	TRBJ2-5
CATKPAGARDGYTF	TGTGCCACCAAGCCGGCGGGGGCGCGGGATGGCTACACCTTC	NA	14	NA	TRBV6-5	TRBJ1-2
CASSLQRGVLTSTDTQYF	TGTGCCAGCAGCTTACAGCGGGGGGTCCTTACTAGCACAGATACGCAGTATTTT	TRBD2	18	NA	TRBV5-6	TRBJ2-3
CASSFTQTTDTQYF	TGTGCCAGCAGCTTTACCCAGACCACAGATACGCAGTATTTT	NA	14	NA	TRBV5-6	TRBJ2-3
CASSLADSSYEQYF	TGTGCCAGCAGCTTAGCGGACAGCTCCTACGAGCAGTACTTC	NA	14	NA	TRBV7-8	TRBJ2-7
CASSRTENYGYTF	TGTGCCAGTAGTAGGACAGAAAACTATGGCTACACCTTC	NA	13	NA	TRBV19	TRBJ1-2
CASSSKTGAKNIQYF	TGTGCCAGCAGTTCCAAGACAGGGGCCAAAAACATTCAGTACTTC	TRBD1	15	NA	TRBV6-2/TRBV6-3	TRBJ2-4
CASSSTGNYGYTF	TGCGCCAGCAGCTCGACAGGGAACTATGGCTACACCTTC	TRBD1	13	NA	TRBV5-1	TRBJ1-2
CSVDTGGFHNEQFF	TGCAGCGTTGATACAGGGGGGTTCCACAATGAGCAGTTCTTC	TRBD1	14	NA	TRBV29-1	TRBJ2-1
CASSLSPMDREQPQHF	TGTGCCAGCAGTTTAAGCCCAATGGACAGGGAGCAGCCCCAGCATTTT	TRBD1	16	NA	TRBV28	TRBJ1-5
CASSMGASNTEAFF	TGTGCCAGTAGTATGGGCGCGTCGAACACTGAAGCTTTCTTT	NA	14	NA	TRBV19	TRBJ1-1
CASSQVGSNQPQHF	TGCGCCAGCAGCCAAGTTGGAAGCAATCAGCCCCAGCATTTT	NA	14	NA	TRBV4-1	TRBJ1-5
CSARGSNEQFF	TGCAGTGCTAGAGGGTCCAATGAGCAGTTCTTC	NA	11	NA	TRBV20-1	TRBJ2-1
CASSQDGMGRADTQYF	TGCGCCAGCAGCCAAGATGGAATGGGCCGCGCAGATACGCAGTATTTT	NA	16	NA	TRBV4-3	TRBJ2-3
CASSELDRNEQFF	TGTGCCAGTAGCGAATTGGACCGCAATGAGCAGTTCTTC	NA	13	NA	TRBV19	TRBJ2-1
CASSFVSGKETQYF	TGTGCCAGCAGTTTTGTATCGGGGAAAGAGACCCAGTACTTC	NA	14	NA	TRBV6-6	TRBJ2-5
CASSAAGGLQETQYF	TGTGCCAGCAGCGCAGCGGGGGGGCTACAAGAGACCCAGTACTTC	TRBD2	15	NA	TRBV9	TRBJ2-5
CASSTPGGSNQPQHF	TGTGCCAGCAGTACTCCAGGGGGAAGCAATCAGCCCCAGCATTTT	TRBD1	15	NA	TRBV28	TRBJ1-5
CATSDWGSGELFF	TGTGCCACCAGTGACTGGGGATCCGGGGAGCTGTTTTTT	NA	13	NA	TRBV24-1	TRBJ2-2
CASSEDRAGNTIYF	TGTGCCAGCAGCGAAGACAGGGCCGGAAACACCATATATTTT	TRBD1	14	NA	TRBV13	TRBJ1-3
CASTSSGGVWDTQYF	TGTGCCAGTACCTCTAGCGGGGGTGTGTGGGATACGCAGTATTTT	TRBD2	15	NA	TRBV19	TRBJ2-3
CASSSTVPGAQGNTIYF	TGTGCCAGCAGTTCCACCGTCCCGGGGGCGCAGGGAAACACCATATATTTT	NA	17	NA	TRBV6-2/TRBV6-3	TRBJ1-3
CASSLEGQGAQPQHF	TGTGCCAGCAGCTTAGAGGGACAGGGTGCTCAGCCCCAGCATTTT	TRBD1	15	NA	TRBV7-9	TRBJ1-5
CASSYPTGGATNGYTF	TGTGCCAGCAGTTATCCGACAGGGGGCGCAACCAATGGCTACACCTTC	TRBD1	16	NA	TRBV6-2/TRBV6-3	TRBJ1-2
CASSLEQRREAFF	TGCGCCAGCAGCTTGGAGCAGCGACGGGAAGCTTTCTTT	NA	13	few	TRBV5-1	TRBJ1-1
CASSFPGDGSGELFF	TGCGCCAGCAGCTTCCCGGGGGATGGGTCCGGGGAGCTGTTTTTT	NA	15	NA	TRBV5-1	TRBJ2-2
CSVVFRQTQETQYF	TGCAGCGTTGTATTCCGACAGACACAAGAGACCCAGTACTTC	NA	14	NA	TRBV29-1	TRBJ2-5
CASERQGAYEQYF	TGTGCCAGTGAAAGACAAGGAGCCTACGAGCAGTACTTC	NA	13	once	TRBV25-1	TRBJ2-7
CASSLGGGATDTQYF	TGTGCCAGCAGCTTAGGCGGGGGGGCGACAGATACGCAGTATTTT	TRBD2	15	NA	TRBV7-2	TRBJ2-3
CAISESGNTIYF	TGTGCCATCAGTGAGTCTGGAAACACCATATATTTT	NA	12	NA	TRBV10-3	TRBJ1-3
CASSSEVREGIGELFF	TGCGCCAGCAGCTCGGAGGTGAGGGAGGGGATCGGGGAGCTGTTTTTT	TRBD2	16	NA	TRBV5-1	TRBJ2-2
CASSHYSGGGNEQFF	TGTGCCAGCAGCCACTACAGCGGGGGGGGAAATGAGCAGTTCTTC	TRBD2	15	NA	TRBV3-1/TRBV3-2	TRBJ2-1
CASSVTGEAFF	TGTGCCAGCAGTGTGACAGGGGAAGCTTTCTTT	TRBD1	11	NA	TRBV12-3/TRBV12-4	TRBJ1-1
CATSRDSTSRDISSGNTIYF	TGTGCCACCAGCAGAGACTCCACCTCCCGTGACATATCCTCTGGAAACACCATATATTTT	NA	20	NA	TRBV15	TRBJ1-3
CASSKGTGGADTQYF	TGTGCCAGCAGTAAAGGGACAGGGGGCGCAGATACGCAGTATTTT	TRBD1	15	NA	TRBV6-4	TRBJ2-3
CASSYSTGELFF	TGTGCCAGCAGTTACTCCACCGGGGAGCTGTTTTTT	NA	12	once	TRBV12-3/TRBV12-4	TRBJ2-2
CSARQGDEQFF	TGCAGTGCTAGACAGGGCGATGAGCAGTTCTTC	NA	11	once	TRBV20-1	TRBJ2-1
CASSRQGGNTEAFF	TGTGCCAGCAGTCGACAGGGAGGAAACACTGAAGCTTTCTTT	TRBD1	14	few	TRBV6-5	TRBJ1-1
CASSANQETQYF	TGTGCCAGTAGTGCCAACCAAGAGACCCAGTACTTC	NA	12	NA	TRBV19	TRBJ2-5
CASSSPYGTGDEKLFF	TGTGCCAGCAGTTCCCCCTACGGGACAGGGGATGAAAAACTGTTTTTT	TRBD1	16	NA	TRBV28	TRBJ1-4
CASSELEGANYGYTF	TGTGCCAGCAGTGAACTAGAGGGCGCTAACTATGGCTACACCTTC	NA	15	NA	TRBV6-1	TRBJ1-2
CASSQRDRGNEKLFF	TGCGCCAGCAGCCAGAGGGACAGGGGTAATGAAAAACTGTTTTTT	TRBD1	15	NA	TRBV4-3	TRBJ1-4
CASSFSGNTIYF	TGTGCCAGCAGCTTCAGTGGAAACACCATATATTTT	NA	12	once	TRBV7-9	TRBJ1-3
CASRGTGTEAFF	TGTGCCAGCAGGGGGACAGGGACTGAAGCTTTCTTT	TRBD1	12	NA	TRBV5-4	TRBJ1-1
CASSPTPTGSRHRGYGYTF	TGCGCCAGCAGTCCAACCCCGACAGGGAGCCGTCACAGGGGGTATGGCTACACCTTC	TRBD1	19	NA	TRBV4-1	TRBJ1-2
CASSLEGISNQPQHF	TGCGCCAGCAGCTTGGAAGGCATTAGCAATCAGCCCCAGCATTTT	NA	15	once	TRBV5-1	TRBJ1-5